A single sample gave rise to the 31 T cell receptor beta chains below, sequenced in a study of STAT5B mutations in CD4+ large granular lymphocyte leukemia. Profiled with immunoSEQ multiplex PCR; TCRdb holds only in-frame clones, not every one. The repertoire consists of about 30,000 clones, with 70% to 85% occurring once and the leading ten covering around 1.9%. Sequencing was done on a sample of CD4+ T cells from blood buffy coats. These TCRs come from a human donor in good health.

V gene TRBV14 combines with J gene TRBJ2-1; D is perhaps TRBD2 (5 bases). Germline V CDR1 and CDR2: SGHDN, FVKESK. This CDR3 is built from 14 residues. Trimming removed 4 bases at V and 7 bases at J, with 14 bases between. In DNA, the CDR3 is TGTGCCAGCAGCCCGCCGGGCCGCGGGAATGAGCAGTTCTTC. This codes for CASSPPGRGNEQFF.

This chain uses TRBV6-5 with TRBJ2-1; 7 bases fit TRBD2. CDR1 is MNHEY and CDR2 is SVGAGI in the germline V gene. Trimming took 6 bases from V and 7 from J; bases not matched to a gene: 6. The CDR3 runs 13 residues. The CDR3 region has the DNA TGTGCCAGCAGAGTAGCGGGTCAAAATGAGCAGTTCTTC. Amino acid sequence: CASRVAGQNEQFF.

This chain joins TRBV7-9 and TRBJ2-2, with unresolved D. Germline loops: CDR1 SEHNR, CDR2 FQNEAQ (reference sequence). V gave up 1 base and J gave up 5 bases, with 8 bases separating them. The CDR3 has 14 residues. The CDR3 DNA sequence: TGTGCCAGCAGCTTAGAAAGCCGAACCGGGGAGCTGTTTTTT. Translating it yields CASSLESRTGELFF.

J is TRBJ2-3 and V is TRBV4-2, with D uncertain. The V gene's germline CDR1 is LGHNA and CDR2 YNFKEQ. V was trimmed by 0 bases and J by 1 base, leaving 11 bases between them. There are 16 residues in the CDR3. The CDR3 region has the DNA TGTGCCAGCAGCCAAGAATTGCAGCCCCGCACAGATACGCAGTATTTT. Translated: CASSQELQPRTDTQYF.

The sample holds a few counts of this clone. The chain employs TRBV19 and TRBJ1-3; D might be TRBD1 (6 bases). This CDR3 has 14 amino acids. Per the germline V gene, CDR1 is LNHDA and CDR2 is SQIVND (reference sequence). V lost 8 bases to trimming and J lost 1 base, with 12 bases between them. CDR3 in amino acids: CASQKGGSGNTIYF. In DNA, the CDR3 is TGTGCCAGTCAAAAGGGGGGATCTGGAAACACCATATATTTT.

The genes are TRBV15 and TRBJ2-3; 15 nucleotides agree with TRBD2. CDR1 is LNHNV, CDR2 YYDKDF, per germline (reference sequence). This CDR3 region has 19 residues. The ends lost 0 bases at V and 0 bases at J; junction bases unmatched: 4. CDR3 in amino acids: CATSRDRTSGRGSTDTQYF. For the CDR3, the DNA is TGTGCCACCAGCAGAGATCGGACTAGCGGGAGGGGGAGCACAGATACGCAGTATTTT.

V gene TRBV19 combines with J gene TRBJ2-7; the match to TRBD1 covers 10 bases. The CDR3 has 15 amino acids. J gave up 2 bases and V 7 bases, and 8 bases lay outside the gene matches. Germline V gene lookup returns CDR1 LNHDA and CDR2 SQIVND (reference sequence). CDR3 sequence reads: CASNPTGTGAYEQYF. DNA for the CDR3: TGTGCCAGTAACCCCACCGGGACAGGGGCCTACGAGCAGTACTTC.

The chain joins TRBV11-2 to TRBJ2-3, with no clear D. The CDR3 consists of 15 residues. Germline CDR1 is SGHAT and CDR2 is FQNNGV. V lost 0 bases to trimming and J lost 4 bases, with 11 bases between them. The CDR3 coding sequence is TGTGCCAGCAGCTTAGATGGCAGGACCTCAGATACGCAGTATTTT. Its protein is CASSLDGRTSDTQYF.

The chain links TRBV10-3 to TRBJ1-1; weak D call: TRBD1 (6 bases). Germline CDR1 is ENHRY and CDR2 is SYGVKD. This CDR3 has 13 amino acids. V shed 6 bases and J shed 11 bases, with 19 bases lying between them. The CDR3 region is CAISWTQGSVAFF. The CDR3 nucleotides read TGTGCCATCAGCTGGACACAGGGTAGCGTGGCTTTCTTT.

This chain connects TRBV5-6 to TRBJ2-2; 11 bases fit TRBD1. CDR1 and CDR2 (germline): SGHDT, YYEEEE. The CDR3 has 15 residues. Trimming cost V 2 bases and J 4 bases; bases outside gene matches: 1. In nucleotides, the CDR3 is TGTGCCAGCAGCTTCGGGACAGGGGGCACCGGGGAGCTGTTTTTT. Protein sequence: CASSFGTGGTGELFF.

The rearrangement links TRBV5-1 to TRBJ2-2; D is possibly TRBD1 or TRBD2 (5 bases each). Germline-derived CDR1 and CDR2 are SGHRS and YFSETQ. The V gene lost 7 bases and the J gene lost 6 bases, with 10 bases spanning the gap. CDR3 length: 12 amino acids. The CDR3 sequence: CASGEGPGELFF. As DNA, the CDR3 is TGCGCCAGCGGAGAGGGGCCCGGGGAGCTGTTTTTT.

The rearrangement links TRBV6-6 to TRBJ2-4; D unclear. Germline CDR1 MNHNY, CDR2 SVGAGI (reference sequence). CDR3 length: 14 residues. The V end was cut by 4 bases, the J end by 3 bases, with 10 bases between. The CDR3 here is CASSSSLSKNIQYF. The CDR3, as DNA: TGTGCCAGCAGTTCCAGTCTCAGCAAAAACATTCAGTACTTC.

The chain is built from TRBV9 and TRBJ1-1; 9 bases agree with TRBD1. V shed 0 bases and J 0 bases; nucleotides not matched to a gene: 9. The CDR3 is 18 amino acids. CDR1 SGDLS and CDR2 YYNGEE come from the germline V gene. CDR3 nucleotide sequence: TGTGCCAGCAGCGTAGCTCCTGTGACAGGGGGGATGAACACTGAAGCTTTCTTT. Protein: CASSVAPVTGGMNTEAFF.

The gene calls are TRBV7-8 and TRBJ2-7, with 10 bases matching TRBD1. The CDR3 is 15 amino acids. V was clipped by 6 bases and J by 7 bases; unmatched bases: 12. The germline gives CDR1 SGHVS, CDR2 FQNEAQ. CDR3: CASSYRDRGLDEQYF. The DNA for the CDR3 is TGTGCCAGCAGTTATCGGGACAGGGGTTTAGATGAGCAGTACTTC.

The chain is built from TRBV2 and TRBJ1-3, with D perhaps TRBD1 (6 bases). The CDR3 extends over 13 amino acids. Trimming stripped 4 bases from V and 4 bases from J, with 8 bases between. Germline V gives CDR1 SNHLY, CDR2 FYNNEI. CDR3 in DNA: TGTGCCAGCAGTGGAGGGACAGGAAACACCATATATTTT. Translated: CASSGGTGNTIYF.

This clone occurred a few times. CDR3 bases: TGTGCCACAAAGCACGGGGGTGGCTACGAGCAGTACTTC. Amino acids: CATKHGGGYEQYF. This chain connects TRBV6-1 to TRBJ2-7; possibly TRBD2 for D (6 bases). Germline assignment: CDR1 MNHNS and CDR2 SASEGT. V gave up 10 bases and J gave up 3 bases, with 16 bases separating them. The CDR3 sequence is 13 residues long.

The chain joins TRBV7-6 to TRBJ2-3; 7 bases fit TRBD2. Trimming at V came to 8 bases and at J to 2 bases, leaving 7 bases not matched to a gene. CDR1 SGHVS and CDR2 FNYEAQ come from the germline V gene. This CDR3 has 14 residues. The chain's CDR3 is CASRGGGNTDTQYF. Here the CDR3 DNA reads TGTGCCAGCCGGGGCGGGGGAAACACAGATACGCAGTATTTT.

This clone was seen a handful of times. V and J are TRBV7-9 and TRBJ2-1; a weak D match, TRBD2 (6 bases). Germline CDR1 and CDR2: SEHNR and FQNEAQ (reference sequence). This CDR3 contains 14 residues. Trimming removed 1 base from V and 12 bases from J, with 16 bases in between. The CDR3 DNA follows: TGTGCCAGCAGCTTAGACTTACGTCGGGAGTGGCAGTTCTTC. Amino acid sequence: CASSLDLRREWQFF.

On this clone itself: This sample also contains other DNA sequences that code for the same CDR3. The gene calls are TRBV9 and TRBJ2-3; TRBD2 might be the D (5 bases). Germline-derived CDR1 and CDR2 are SGDLS and YYNGEE. CDR3 length: 14 amino acids. With 0 bases removed from V and 10 bases from J, the gap between germline ends came to 15 bases. This chain's CDR3 is CASSVGLPIGSQYF. The DNA for the CDR3 is TGTGCCAGCAGCGTAGGACTACCTATCGGGTCGCAGTATTTT. The full variable domain, with the rest looked up from reference TRBV9 and TRBJ2-3, is DSGVTQTPKHLITATGQRVTLRCSPRSGDLSVYWYQQSLDQGLQFLIQYYNGEERAKGNILERFSAQQFPDLHSELNLSSLELGDSALYFCASSVGLPIGSQYFGPGTRLTVL.

The chain employs TRBV30 and TRBJ1-3; D uncertain. This CDR3 has 15 residues. V gave up 2 bases and J gave up 0 bases, with 11 bases separating them. From germline, CDR1 is GTSNPN and CDR2 SVGIG (reference sequence). CDR3 DNA sequence: TGTGCCTGGAGTCCTGGACTGATCTCTGGAAACACCATATATTTT. Protein: CAWSPGLISGNTIYF.

V is TRBV7-9 and J is TRBJ2-5, with a possible D match to TRBD2 (6 bases). The germline CDR1 and CDR2 sequences are SEHNR and FQNEAQ (reference sequence). Deletions cut 5 bases from V and 5 bases from J, with 18 bases between. The CDR3 runs 15 residues. The CDR3 region has the DNA TGTGCCAGCAGCCCAGAGGGACTTGTCGGTGAGACCCAGTACTTC. Translated: CASSPEGLVGETQYF.

This chain connects TRBV28 to TRBJ1-5; no firm D call. V shed 6 bases and J shed 6 bases, with 9 bases lying between them. The germline V gene has CDR1 MDHEN and CDR2 SYDVKM. The CDR3 is made up of 12 amino acids. This chain's CDR3 is CASSALGQPQHF. CDR3 DNA sequence: TGTGCCAGCAGCGCGTTGGGTCAGCCCCAGCATTTT.

V gene TRBV15 combines with J gene TRBJ1-6; D remains unclear. The germline gives CDR1 LNHNV, CDR2 YYDKDF (reference sequence). This CDR3 is 14 amino acids long. With 6 bases removed from V and 6 bases from J, the gap between germline ends came to 12 bases. The CDR3 reads CATSDRSSNSPLHF. The CDR3 DNA is TGTGCCACCAGTGACCGGAGTTCTAATTCACCCCTCCACTTT.

V usage is TRBV5-1 and J usage is TRBJ2-2, with TRBD2 matching over 8 bases. The J segment lost 0 bases and the V segment lost 4 bases, leaving 8 bases of the junction unmatched. Looked up from germline, CDR1 is SGHRS and CDR2 is YFSETQ. This CDR3 has 17 residues. The CDR3 loop is CASSRTVAGSNTGELFF. CDR3 nucleotides: TGCGCCAGCAGCCGGACGGTAGCGGGATCGAACACCGGGGAGCTGTTTTTT. Using reference TRBV5-1 and TRBJ2-2 for the parts outside the CDR3, the full variable domain is KAGVTQTPRYLIKTRGQQVTLSCSPISGHRSVSWYQQTPGQGLQFLFEYFSETQRNKGNFPGRFSGRQFSNSRSEMNVSTLELGDSALYLCASSRTVAGSNTGELFFGEGSRLTVL.

The chain uses TRBV19 and TRBJ1-5, with 7 bases matching TRBD1. The germline V gene has CDR1 LNHDA and CDR2 SQIVND (reference sequence). Trimming took 1 base from V and 4 from J; bases not matched to a gene: 7. This CDR3 spans 16 amino acids. The DNA of the CDR3 is TGTGCCAGTAGTATAGGACTAGACAGGGTAAATCAGCCCCAGCATTTT. It translates to CASSIGLDRVNQPQHF.

This chain links TRBV18 with TRBJ1-5; D unclear. Germline lookup yields CDR1 KGHSH and CDR2 LQKENI. V gave up 6 bases and J gave up 10 bases, with 19 bases separating them. The CDR3 is 14 amino acids. The DNA of the CDR3 is TGTGCCAGCTCCCTGTCGGGCCCTCCTGCACCCCAGCATTTT. This gives the protein CASSLSGPPAPQHF.

The rearrangement joins TRBV5-1 to TRBJ2-1, with D possibly being TRBD2 (6 bases). The CDR3 length is 14 residues. Germline V gene lookup returns CDR1 SGHRS and CDR2 YFSETQ. V dropped 4 bases and J dropped 6 bases, with 14 bases sitting between them. Here the CDR3 reads CASSTLAALNEQFF. CDR3 sequence (DNA): TGCGCCAGCAGCACCTTAGCGGCCCTCAATGAGCAGTTCTTC.

The CDR3 bases are TGCGCCAGCAGCCCATCCGTAGGGGGCGCGGACTATGGCTACACCTTC. Translating gives CASSPSVGGADYGYTF. This chain joins TRBV5-1 and TRBJ1-2; 7 positions match TRBD1. Germline CDR1 SGHRS, CDR2 YFSETQ. Trimming cost V 4 bases and J 3 bases; bases outside gene matches: 12. The length of the CDR3 is 16 residues. The variable domain in full, completed from reference TRBV5-1 and TRBJ1-2, reads KAGVTQTPRYLIKTRGQQVTLSCSPISGHRSVSWYQQTPGQGLQFLFEYFSETQRNKGNFPGRFSGRQFSNSRSEMNVSTLELGDSALYLCASSPSVGGADYGYTFGSGTRLTVV.

This chain uses TRBV28 with TRBJ1-2; maybe TRBD1 (5 bases). In germline, CDR1 is MDHEN, CDR2 SYDVKM. The CDR3 has 15 amino acids. The V gene lost 4 bases and the J gene lost 0 bases, with 12 bases spanning the gap. CDR3 in DNA: TGTGCCAGCAGTTCTTTGGGGCCTGCTAACTATGGCTACACCTTC. As protein: CASSSLGPANYGYTF.

This rearrangement joins TRBV2 to TRBJ2-1; possibly TRBD2 for D (6 bases). Trimming removed 7 bases at V and 7 bases at J, with 11 bases between. CDR1 and CDR2 (germline): SNHLY, FYNNEI. This CDR3 is 12 amino acids long. CDR3 coding DNA: TGTGCCAGCACCGGAGGGTTGAATGAGCAGTTCTTC. Amino acid sequence: CASTGGLNEQFF.

This rearrangement joins TRBV6-5 to TRBJ2-6; D is unresolved. Per the germline V gene, CDR1 is MNHEY and CDR2 is SVGAGI. The germline V and J ends were trimmed by 6 bases and 1 base, with 10 bases remaining between them. The CDR3 is 15 residues long. The CDR3 loop is CASRVGSSGANVLTF. The CDR3 DNA reads TGTGCCAGCAGGGTGGGGTCGTCTGGGGCCAACGTCCTGACTTTC.